The rows below give T cell receptor beta chains drawn from one sample of a study of blood T cell repertoires in COVID-19. Generated by immunoSEQ multiplex PCR, the TCRdb table keeps only in-frame clones and is missing some. The sample has tens of thousands of clones; 65% to 85% are singletons. Sequencing used peripheral blood. All receptors derive from a man aged 50-60 years with acute or convalescent COVID-19. Both conserved end residues are part of each CDR3. The order of the fields is clone size, CDR3 length, J gene, V gene, D gene, CDR3 DNA, CDR3 protein. D genes are given only for firm matches. The listing skips clone size in some rows; elsewhere it reads once, few, many or a size class.

clone size: -; CDR3 length: 13; J gene: TRBJ1-1; V gene: TRBV21-1; D gene: -; CDR3 DNA: TGTGCCAGCAGCAGTACAGGGTTCACTGAAGCTTTCTTT; CDR3 protein: CASSSTGFTEAFF
clone size: -; CDR3 length: 16; J gene: TRBJ2-3; V gene: TRBV2; D gene: TRBD2; CDR3 DNA: TGTGCCAGCGGGGAGGGTCGGACCCCTAGCACAGATACGCAGTATTTT; CDR3 protein: CASGEGRTPSTDTQYF
clone size: -; CDR3 length: 14; J gene: TRBJ1-2; V gene: TRBV18; D gene: -; CDR3 DNA: TGTGCCAGCTCACTAAACACCGATAACTATGGCTACACCTTC; CDR3 protein: CASSLNTDNYGYTF
clone size: -; CDR3 length: 14; J gene: TRBJ1-1; V gene: TRBV7-9; D gene: -; CDR3 DNA: TGTGCCAGCTCCTTCGTTAGAGAGTTTACTGAAGCTTTCTTT; CDR3 protein: CASSFVREFTEAFF
clone size: -; CDR3 length: 15; J gene: TRBJ2-3; V gene: TRBV19; D gene: TRBD2; CDR3 DNA: TGTGCCAGTAGACTAACTAGCGCTAGCACAGATACGCAGTATTTT; CDR3 protein: CASRLTSASTDTQYF
clone size: -; CDR3 length: 14; J gene: TRBJ2-5; V gene: TRBV15; D gene: TRBD2; CDR3 DNA: TGTGCCACCAGCGGACGGGGGGGTCGGGAGACCCAGTACTTC; CDR3 protein: CATSGRGGRETQYF
clone size: -; CDR3 length: 12; J gene: TRBJ1-2; V gene: TRBV18; D gene: TRBD1; CDR3 DNA: TGTGCCAGCTCCGGACAGGGGGATGGCTACACCTTC; CDR3 protein: CASSGQGDGYTF
clone size: -; CDR3 length: 17; J gene: TRBJ2-2; V gene: TRBV7-2; D gene: -; CDR3 DNA: TGTGCCAGCAGCACCCCGGCCGGGGGAAAAGGAACCGGGGAGCTGTTTTTT; CDR3 protein: CASSTPAGGKGTGELFF
clone size: -; CDR3 length: 13; J gene: TRBJ2-3; V gene: TRBV12-3/TRBV12-4; D gene: -; CDR3 DNA: TGTGCCAGCAGTTTACAGGGTCCAGATACGCAGTATTTT; CDR3 protein: CASSLQGPDTQYF
clone size: -; CDR3 length: 15; J gene: TRBJ2-7; V gene: TRBV11-2; D gene: -; CDR3 DNA: TGTGCCAGCAGTGACATAGCGCAATACTCCTACGAGCAGTACTTC; CDR3 protein: CASSDIAQYSYEQYF
clone size: -; CDR3 length: 18; J gene: TRBJ1-2; V gene: TRBV7-9; D gene: -; CDR3 DNA: TGTGCCAGCAGCTTAAGGCCACCTCCCAGGGGATATAACTATGGCTACACCTTC; CDR3 protein: CASSLRPPPRGYNYGYTF
clone size: few; CDR3 length: 15; J gene: TRBJ1-1; V gene: TRBV14; D gene: -; CDR3 DNA: TGTGCCAGCAGCTCAGGCAGCAGGGGTATAGCTGAAGCTTTCTTT; CDR3 protein: CASSSGSRGIAEAFF
clone size: -; CDR3 length: 15; J gene: TRBJ1-1; V gene: TRBV6-5; D gene: -; CDR3 DNA: TGTGCCAGCAGCCGGAAACCGACAGGGAACACTGAAGCTTTCTTT; CDR3 protein: CASSRKPTGNTEAFF
clone size: -; CDR3 length: 14; J gene: TRBJ1-4; V gene: TRBV11-2; D gene: TRBD1; CDR3 DNA: TGTGCCAGCAGCCCGGGGACAGGGTGGGAAAAACTGTTTTTT; CDR3 protein: CASSPGTGWEKLFF
clone size: -; CDR3 length: 15; J gene: TRBJ2-1; V gene: TRBV3-1/TRBV3-2; D gene: TRBD2; CDR3 DNA: TGTGCCAGCAGCCAACGACTAGCGGGAGCGGGTGAGCAGTTCTTC; CDR3 protein: CASSQRLAGAGEQFF
clone size: few; CDR3 length: 15; J gene: TRBJ1-5; V gene: TRBV19; D gene: TRBD1; CDR3 DNA: TGTGCCAGTAAAAGGGACAGGGCGTTGGGTCAGCCCCAGCATTTT; CDR3 protein: CASKRDRALGQPQHF
clone size: -; CDR3 length: 15; J gene: TRBJ1-1; V gene: TRBV25-1; D gene: TRBD1; CDR3 DNA: TGTGCCAGCAGTCGAACGGACAGGGGGAACACTGAAGCTTTCTTT; CDR3 protein: CASSRTDRGNTEAFF
clone size: -; CDR3 length: 12; J gene: TRBJ2-7; V gene: TRBV27; D gene: TRBD2; CDR3 DNA: TGTGCCAGCCGGACTAGCGGATACGAGCAGTACTTC; CDR3 protein: CASRTSGYEQYF
clone size: once; CDR3 length: 16; J gene: TRBJ1-2; V gene: TRBV6-6; D gene: -; CDR3 DNA: TGTGCCAGCAGTTACTCGATCGACAGGTCTAACTATGGCTACACCTTC; CDR3 protein: CASSYSIDRSNYGYTF
clone size: -; CDR3 length: 13; J gene: TRBJ1-2; V gene: TRBV19; D gene: -; CDR3 DNA: TGTGCCAGTAGTATAGCAGGATTCTATGGCTACACCTTC; CDR3 protein: CASSIAGFYGYTF
clone size: -; CDR3 length: 14; J gene: TRBJ2-3; V gene: TRBV9; D gene: TRBD2; CDR3 DNA: TGTGCCAGCAGCCCCCATAGCGGGGCAGATACGCAGTATTTT; CDR3 protein: CASSPHSGADTQYF
clone size: few; CDR3 length: 12; J gene: TRBJ1-2; V gene: TRBV18; D gene: -; CDR3 DNA: TGTGCCAGCTCACCAATAGGGGATGGCTACACCTTC; CDR3 protein: CASSPIGDGYTF
clone size: -; CDR3 length: 14; J gene: TRBJ1-5; V gene: TRBV2; D gene: -; CDR3 DNA: TGTGCCAGCAGTGAAGGACGGGAGTATCAGCCCCAGCATTTT; CDR3 protein: CASSEGREYQPQHF
clone size: -; CDR3 length: 18; J gene: TRBJ2-7; V gene: TRBV4-1; D gene: TRBD1; CDR3 DNA: TGCGCCAGCAGCCCGGGACAGGGGGCGCTATTTTTGGACTACGAGCAGTACTTC; CDR3 protein: CASSPGQGALFLDYEQYF
clone size: -; CDR3 length: 15; J gene: TRBJ1-1; V gene: TRBV5-8; D gene: -; CDR3 DNA: TGTGCCAGCAGCCCCCGGGAAAATTTGTACACTGAAGCTTTCTTT; CDR3 protein: CASSPRENLYTEAFF
clone size: -; CDR3 length: 15; J gene: TRBJ2-7; V gene: TRBV9; D gene: -; CDR3 DNA: TGTGCCAGCAGCGTAGATTACCAGGGTATGAACGAGCAGTACTTC; CDR3 protein: CASSVDYQGMNEQYF
clone size: -; CDR3 length: 18; J gene: TRBJ2-1; V gene: TRBV23-1; D gene: TRBD1; CDR3 DNA: TGCGCCAGCAGTCAACCCTCTCAAATCGGGACAGGGGGGGGTGAGCAGTTCTTC; CDR3 protein: CASSQPSQIGTGGGEQFF
clone size: -; CDR3 length: 15; J gene: TRBJ2-7; V gene: TRBV9; D gene: TRBD2; CDR3 DNA: TGTGCCAGCAGCGTAGGAAGCGGGGTCTCCTACGAGCAGTACTTC; CDR3 protein: CASSVGSGVSYEQYF
clone size: -; CDR3 length: 14; J gene: TRBJ2-7; V gene: TRBV9; D gene: -; CDR3 DNA: TGTGCCAGCAGCGTAGGGGGGCGCCAGGACGAGCAGTACTTC; CDR3 protein: CASSVGGRQDEQYF
clone size: -; CDR3 length: 17; J gene: TRBJ2-1; V gene: TRBV2; D gene: -; CDR3 DNA: TGTGCCAGCAGCCCTTCCGTCGCCTCGCGGGGCGGGGATGAGCAGTTCTTC; CDR3 protein: CASSPSVASRGGDEQFF
clone size: few; CDR3 length: 13; J gene: TRBJ1-2; V gene: TRBV5-5; D gene: -; CDR3 DNA: TGTGCCAGCAGCTTTCTACTTCGGGAGCTCTTCACCTTC; CDR3 protein: CASSFLLRELFTF
clone size: -; CDR3 length: 16; J gene: TRBJ2-7; V gene: TRBV7-2; D gene: TRBD2; CDR3 DNA: TGTGCCAGCAGCTTAGCATCAGCGGGGGAGAACTACGAGCAGTACTTC; CDR3 protein: CASSLASAGENYEQYF
clone size: -; CDR3 length: 12; J gene: TRBJ1-2; V gene: TRBV18; D gene: -; CDR3 DNA: TGTGCCAGCTCACCGTCGACAGATGGCTACACCTTC; CDR3 protein: CASSPSTDGYTF
clone size: -; CDR3 length: 14; J gene: TRBJ1-5; V gene: TRBV19; D gene: -; CDR3 DNA: TGTGCCAGTAGTATACAGGGCGGCAATCAGCCCCAGCATTTT; CDR3 protein: CASSIQGGNQPQHF
clone size: -; CDR3 length: 16; J gene: TRBJ2-3; V gene: TRBV7-3; D gene: -; CDR3 DNA: TGTGCCAGCAGCCAAAGGCGTAGGGAGAGCACAGATACGCAGTATTTT; CDR3 protein: CASSQRRRESTDTQYF
clone size: -; CDR3 length: 14; J gene: TRBJ1-6; V gene: TRBV12-5; D gene: TRBD1; CDR3 DNA: TGTGCTAGTGGAGTGGACAGGGATAATTCACCCCTCCACTTT; CDR3 protein: CASGVDRDNSPLHF
clone size: -; CDR3 length: 13; J gene: TRBJ2-5; V gene: TRBV29-1; D gene: TRBD2; CDR3 DNA: TGCAGCGTTGAAACTAGCGGGGGCGAGACCCAGTACTTC; CDR3 protein: CSVETSGGETQYF
clone size: few; CDR3 length: 16; J gene: TRBJ2-2; V gene: TRBV11-2; D gene: TRBD2; CDR3 DNA: TGTGCCAGCAGCTTGCCGGGACTAGCGAACACCGGGGAGCTGTTTTTT; CDR3 protein: CASSLPGLANTGELFF
clone size: few; CDR3 length: 13; J gene: TRBJ2-5; V gene: TRBV28; D gene: -; CDR3 DNA: TGTGCCACCGATCGGGTTTTCGGGGAGACCCAGTACTTC; CDR3 protein: CATDRVFGETQYF
clone size: -; CDR3 length: 13; J gene: TRBJ2-1; V gene: TRBV18; D gene: -; CDR3 DNA: TGTGCCAGCTCACCAGGGTCTAGAAATGAGCAGTTCTTC; CDR3 protein: CASSPGSRNEQFF
clone size: -; CDR3 length: 14; J gene: TRBJ1-2; V gene: TRBV19; D gene: -; CDR3 DNA: TGTGCCAGTAGGGTTCAGGGGCGAAGCTCGGGCTACACCTTC; CDR3 protein: CASRVQGRSSGYTF
clone size: once; CDR3 length: 14; J gene: TRBJ2-3; V gene: TRBV10-1; D gene: -; CDR3 DNA: TGCGCCAGCAGTGAGGACGCTCCGGGGGATACGCAGTATTTT; CDR3 protein: CASSEDAPGDTQYF
clone size: -; CDR3 length: 15; J gene: TRBJ2-2; V gene: TRBV5-1; D gene: -; CDR3 DNA: TGCGCCAGCAGCTGGACTATTGGGGACACCGGGGAGCTGTTTTTT; CDR3 protein: CASSWTIGDTGELFF
clone size: -; CDR3 length: 18; J gene: TRBJ2-3; V gene: TRBV21-1; D gene: -; CDR3 DNA: TGTGCCAGCAGCACCCTGGGCCTTCCCTCACCACTTACAGATACGCAGTATTTT; CDR3 protein: CASSTLGLPSPLTDTQYF
clone size: -; CDR3 length: 15; J gene: TRBJ2-7; V gene: TRBV4-1; D gene: -; CDR3 DNA: TGCGCCAGCAGCCAAGATCAGACAGGCAACTACGAGCAGTACTTC; CDR3 protein: CASSQDQTGNYEQYF
clone size: -; CDR3 length: 16; J gene: TRBJ2-3; V gene: TRBV19; D gene: TRBD1; CDR3 DNA: TGTGCCAGTAGTATGACCCGACAGGGAGTAAGAGATACGCAGTATTTT; CDR3 protein: CASSMTRQGVRDTQYF
clone size: few; CDR3 length: 14; J gene: TRBJ1-2; V gene: TRBV28; D gene: -; CDR3 DNA: TGTGCCAGCAGTCCTACAGGCGTTCACTATGGCTACACCTTC; CDR3 protein: CASSPTGVHYGYTF
clone size: -; CDR3 length: 16; J gene: TRBJ2-2; V gene: TRBV7-9; D gene: TRBD1; CDR3 DNA: TGTGCCAGCAGCTCGGACCAGGGGGCAGACACCGGGGAGCTGTTTTTT; CDR3 protein: CASSSDQGADTGELFF
clone size: -; CDR3 length: 13; J gene: TRBJ2-7; V gene: TRBV15; D gene: -; CDR3 DNA: TGTGCCACCAGCAGTGGACAAACCTACGAGCAGTACTTC; CDR3 protein: CATSSGQTYEQYF
clone size: -; CDR3 length: 14; J gene: TRBJ2-3; V gene: TRBV7-9; D gene: -; CDR3 DNA: TGTGCCAGCAGCACCACAGGGTCCACAGATACGCAGTATTTT; CDR3 protein: CASSTTGSTDTQYF
clone size: -; CDR3 length: 16; J gene: TRBJ1-3; V gene: TRBV6-5; D gene: TRBD1; CDR3 DNA: TGTGCCAGCAGTTACGCCGGGACAGGGGACGGAAACACCATATATTTT; CDR3 protein: CASSYAGTGDGNTIYF
clone size: few; CDR3 length: 15; J gene: TRBJ2-1; V gene: TRBV7-8; D gene: TRBD2; CDR3 DNA: TGTGCCAGCAGCTTAGGCGGGAGTCCCTACAATGAGCAGTTCTTC; CDR3 protein: CASSLGGSPYNEQFF
clone size: -; CDR3 length: 15; J gene: TRBJ1-4; V gene: TRBV18; D gene: TRBD1; CDR3 DNA: TGTGCCAGCTCACCGACAGGGGCGTTGGGTGAAAAACTGTTTTTT; CDR3 protein: CASSPTGALGEKLFF
clone size: few; CDR3 length: 16; J gene: TRBJ1-6; V gene: TRBV18; D gene: TRBD1; CDR3 DNA: TGTGCCAGCTCGCACAACAGGGGATCATCGGAATCACCCCTCCACTTT; CDR3 protein: CASSHNRGSSESPLHF